The 11 T cell receptor beta chains presented below share a single source sample, sequenced in a study of a mutant IDH1 vaccine in newly diagnosed glioma (dated by TCRdb to the early 2020s). The time point label here, explained by the study, means: week 11, during vaccination. A 20-mer mutant IDH1 peptide at 300 micrograms in Montanide made up each vaccine dose, which was injected subcutaneously together with topical imiquimod. These receptors have no identified antigens. Libraries were prepared through the immunoSEQ multiplex PCR assay. TCRdb provides this immuneACCESS table in a form limited to in-frame rearrangements. Some clones are lacking; in checked studies, under half of them reflect an unresolved V gene, and why the rest are absent is not known. The sample includes under 150,000 clones, with under 90% observed a single time. The top ten clonotypes cover roughly 0.61% of the sample. Sequencing used PBMCs, obtained from a glioma patient whose treatment included an IDH1 peptide vaccine. The receptors come from a woman aged 45-59 years with glioma.

The chain uses TRBV7-8 and TRBJ1-3, with a possible D match to TRBD1 (6 bases). V lost 3 bases and J lost 3, with 9 bases in between. This CDR3 region has 14 residues. Germline V gene sequence: CDR1 SGHVS, CDR2 FQNEAQ. CDR3 in amino acids: CASSFGTLGNTIYF. In DNA form, the CDR3 reads TGTGCCAGCAGCTTTGGGACACTTGGAAACACCATATATTTT.

The chain carries TRBV4-1 and TRBJ2-7; D may be TRBD2 (6 bases). Germline loops: CDR1 MGHRA, CDR2 YSYEKL. Trimming left V 2 bases short and J 0 bases short, with 11 bases between. The CDR3 is 15 residues long. As DNA, the CDR3 is TGCGCCAGCAGCCAAAGATTAGCGGCCTCCTACGAGCAGTACTTC. Translating it yields CASSQRLAASYEQYF.

This clone appeared a single time. The chain is built from TRBV11-2 and TRBJ2-2; unclear D gene. This CDR3 region has 19 residues. Germline assignment: CDR1 SGHAT and CDR2 FQNNGV. V lost 3 bases to trimming and J lost 6 bases, with 26 bases between them. CDR3 sequence (DNA): TGTGCCAGCAGCTTCCCTGGGTTGATTCCCGGTCGGCCTCCCGGGGAGCTGTTTTTT. It is translated as CASSFPGLIPGRPPGELFF.

CDR3 DNA: TGTGCCAGCAGTCCTGACAGGGAAAATCAGCCCCAGCATTTT. It translates to CASSPDRENQPQHF. The chain carries TRBV28 and TRBJ1-5; 7 nucleotides agree with TRBD1. J was trimmed by 4 bases and V by 5 bases; bases with no gene match: 5. CDR1 is MDHEN and CDR2 is SYDVKM in the germline V gene. The CDR3 has 14 residues.

V and J are TRBV7-8 and TRBJ1-2; D is unclear. The CDR3 length is 15 residues. CDR1 and CDR2 from the germline V gene are SGHVS and FQNEAQ. V dropped 9 bases and J dropped 4 bases, with 21 bases sitting between them. The CDR3 sequence: CASSRAHSPFYGYTF. As DNA, the CDR3 is TGTGCCAGTAGCCGAGCCCACAGTCCTTTCTATGGCTACACCTTC.

This chain uses TRBV4-1 with TRBJ2-7; TRBD1 matches 8 bases. The J segment lost 4 bases and the V segment lost 5 bases, leaving 4 bases of the junction unmatched. The CDR3 is 13 residues long. The germline CDR1 and CDR2 sequences are MGHRA and YSYEKL. The CDR3 loop reads CASSRTGRYEQYF. The CDR3 region has the DNA TGCGCCAGCAGCAGGACAGGGAGGTACGAGCAGTACTTC.

This clone was seen a single time. V is TRBV6-5 and J is TRBJ2-2; D is undetermined. V was clipped by 2 bases and J by 0 bases, with 1 base between them. This CDR3 spans 13 amino acids. Germline CDR1 reads MNHEY; CDR2 reads SVGAGI. CDR3 amino acids: CASSYPNTGELFF. DNA for the CDR3: TGTGCCAGCAGTTACCCGAACACCGGGGAGCTGTTTTTT.

For the CDR3, the DNA is TGCGCCAGCAGCACCATGGGAAGGTCTGGAAACACCATATATTTT. This codes for CASSTMGRSGNTIYF. This sequence joins TRBV5-1 and TRBJ1-3; no reliable D call. This CDR3 spans 15 amino acids. V was shortened by 4 bases and J by 1 base, with 12 bases between the two germline ends. Germline V gives CDR1 SGHRS, CDR2 YFSETQ.

This chain connects TRBV15 to TRBJ1-2; 9 bases fit TRBD1. The V and J ends lost 1 base and 4 bases, in that order; junction bases with no gene match: 7. The CDR3 runs 16 residues. Germline values: CDR1 LNHNV, CDR2 YYDKDF (reference sequence). The CDR3 region is CATSRGGTGLSYGYTF. DNA of the CDR3: TGTGCCACCAGCAGAGGCGGGACAGGGTTGTCCTATGGCTACACCTTC.

The V gene is TRBV5-4, the J gene TRBJ1-1; a weak D match, TRBD1 (5 bases). CDR3 length: 14 amino acids. Germline CDR1 and CDR2: SGHNT and YYREEE (reference sequence). Trimming cost V 1 base and J 4 bases, with 11 bases left between them. This CDR3 reads CASSLMGGITEAFF. The CDR3 nucleotides read TGTGCCAGCAGCTTGATGGGGGGTATCACTGAAGCTTTCTTT. Full variable domain (missing parts from reference TRBV5-4 and TRBJ1-1): ETGVTQSPTHLIKTRGQQVTLRCSSQSGHNTVSWYQQALGQGPQFIFQYYREEENGRGNFPPRFSGLQFPNYSSELNVNALELDDSALYLCASSLMGGITEAFFGQGTRLTVV.

The chain combines TRBV5-5 with TRBJ1-1; 7 positions agree with TRBD1. CDR3 length: 17 residues. V trimming: 0 bases; J trimming: 0 bases; junction bases outside the gene matches: 8. From germline, CDR1 is SGHKS and CDR2 YYEKEE (reference sequence). CDR3 residues: CASSLGTGLTMNTEAFF. CDR3 nucleotides: TGTGCCAGCAGCTTGGGGACAGGTCTTACAATGAACACTGAAGCTTTCTTT.